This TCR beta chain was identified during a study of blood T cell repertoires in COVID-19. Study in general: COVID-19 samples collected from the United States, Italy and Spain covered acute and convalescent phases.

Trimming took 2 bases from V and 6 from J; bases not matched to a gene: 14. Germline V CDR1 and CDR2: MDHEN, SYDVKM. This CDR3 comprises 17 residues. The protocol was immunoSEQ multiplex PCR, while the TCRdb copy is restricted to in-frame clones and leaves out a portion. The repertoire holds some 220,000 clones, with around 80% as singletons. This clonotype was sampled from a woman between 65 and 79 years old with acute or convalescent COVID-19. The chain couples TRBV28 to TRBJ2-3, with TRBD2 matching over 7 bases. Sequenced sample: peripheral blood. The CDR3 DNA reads TGTGCCAGCAGTTTAGTTGGACGGGGGGAGGATAGGGATACGCAGTATTTT. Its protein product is CASSLVGRGEDRDTQYF.